This T cell receptor (beta chain) appears in the sequencing data of a study of CXCR3-negative and CXCR3-positive naive CD8 T cells. Study-level results: Compared with CXCR3-negative naive cells, CXCR3-positive naive cells showed more hydrophobic TRB CDR3s. Memory cells differed in TRBV-TRBJ usage, but naive CXCR3-negative and CXCR3-positive cells had similar usage. With surface CD5 comparable between naive subsets, TCR strength was estimated using properties derived from the TRB CDR3.

Triplicate sorts of some 300,000 cells per CD8+ subset. 5' RACE that incorporated UMI labels was used to prepare the TRB cDNA libraries. TCRdb reprocessed the 5' RACE reads and keeps a single row for each CDR3 protein, giving no DNA. This repertoire comprises over 150,000 distinct CDR3 sequences; its ten largest clones make up 0.45% to 0.6%. This CDR3 is built from 17 residues. Germline CDR1 SGDLS, CDR2 YYNGEE. As for this clonotype: The antigen remains unidentified.

The sequencing input was naive CXCR3+ CD8+ T cells from blood. Subset here: CD45RO-CCR7+CD27+CD95- naive CD8+ T cells expressing CXCR3 (TNR3+). The clonotype comes from a human donor in good health. Some clones in this sample may be carry-over from other donors' samples. The chain carries TRBV9 and TRBJ2-6. CDR3 region: CASSVDGYLSGANVLTF.